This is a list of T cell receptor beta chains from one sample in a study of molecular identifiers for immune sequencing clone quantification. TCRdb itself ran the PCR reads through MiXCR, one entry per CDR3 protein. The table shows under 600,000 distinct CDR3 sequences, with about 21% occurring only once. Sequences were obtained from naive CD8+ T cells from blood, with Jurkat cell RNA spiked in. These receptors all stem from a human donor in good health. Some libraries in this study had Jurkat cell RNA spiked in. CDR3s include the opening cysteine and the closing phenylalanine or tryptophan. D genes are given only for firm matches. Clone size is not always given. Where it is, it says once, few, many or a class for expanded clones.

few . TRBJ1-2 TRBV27 CASSLGHPDYYGYTF TGTGCCAGCAGTTTAGGACACCCAGATTATTATGGCTACACCTTC
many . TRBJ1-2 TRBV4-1 CASSQEMRGRVYGYTF TGCGCCAGCAGCCAAGAAATGAGGGGCAGGGTCTATGGCTACACCTTC
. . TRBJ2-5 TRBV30 CAWETGHQETQYF TGTGCCTGGGAGACAGGCCACCAAGAGACCCAGTACTTC
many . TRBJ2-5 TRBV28 CASSLTRTDGETQYF TGTGCCAGCAGTCTCACCAGGACAGACGGTGAGACCCAGTACTTC
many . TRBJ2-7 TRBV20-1 CSALAREQYF TGCAGTGCTTTAGCACGCGAGCAGTACTTC
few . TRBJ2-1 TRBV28 CASSFQGPYNEQFF TGTGCCAGCAGTTTCCAGGGACCTTACAATGAGCAGTTCTTC
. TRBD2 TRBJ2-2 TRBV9 CASSIVGLAGGSGELFF TGTGCCAGCAGCATAGTGGGGCTAGCGGGAGGATCGGGGGAGCTGTTTTTT
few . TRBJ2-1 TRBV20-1 CSASGTTRYGEQFF TGCAGTGCTTCCGGGACAACTCGGTATGGTGAGCAGTTCTTC
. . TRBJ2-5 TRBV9 CANSVAGTETQYF TGTGCCAACAGCGTAGCAGGGACGGAGACCCAGTACTTC
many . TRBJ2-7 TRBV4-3 CASSQDRGGAYEQYF TGCGCCAGCAGCCAAGATCGCGGGGGCGCCTACGAGCAGTACTTC
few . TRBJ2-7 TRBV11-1 CASSPDSVYEQYF TGTGCCAGCAGTCCAGACTCAGTCTACGAGCAGTACTTC
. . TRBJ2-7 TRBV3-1 CASSQDGAGGLWYEQYF TGTGCCAGCAGCCAAGACGGGGCTGGGGGGCTTTGGTACGAGCAGTACTTC
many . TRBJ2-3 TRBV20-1 CSASSDTQYF TGCAGTGCTAGCTCAGATACGCAGTATTTT
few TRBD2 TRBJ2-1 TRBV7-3 CASSLLAGDHNEQFF TGTGCCAGCAGCTTACTAGCGGGAGACCACAATGAGCAGTTCTTC
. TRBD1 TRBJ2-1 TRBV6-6 CASSHGQGLTEQFF TGTGCCAGCAGCCACGGACAGGGTCTCACTGAGCAGTTCTTC
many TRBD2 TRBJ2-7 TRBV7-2 CASSRWTSGSHEQYF TGTGCCAGCAGCCGTTGGACTAGCGGGAGCCACGAGCAGTACTTC
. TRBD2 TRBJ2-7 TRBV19 CASSAGTSGTSPFYEQYF TGTGCCAGTAGTGCCGGGACTAGCGGGACCTCTCCTTTCTACGAGCAGTACTTC
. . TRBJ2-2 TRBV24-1 CATKDSSTGELFF TGTGCCACCAAGGACAGCAGCACCGGGGAGCTGTTTTTT
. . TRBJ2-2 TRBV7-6 CASSSQGVGELFF TGTGCCAGCAGCTCGCAGGGAGTCGGGGAGCTGTTTTTT
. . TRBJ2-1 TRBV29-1 CSVLPLDDNEQFF TGCAGCGTCCTCCCGTTAGACGACAATGAGCAGTTCTTC
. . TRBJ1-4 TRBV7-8 CASSADSNNGKLFF TGTGCCAGCAGCGCGGACAGTAATAATGGAAAACTGTTTTTT
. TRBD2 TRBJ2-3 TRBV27 CASSPNPSGVPGDTQCF TGTGCCAGCAGTCCCAATCCTAGCGGGGTCCCTGGAGATACGCAGTGTTTT
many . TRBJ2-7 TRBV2 CASSPGSPYEQYF TGTGCCAGCAGCCCAGGGTCCCCCTACGAGCAGTACTTC
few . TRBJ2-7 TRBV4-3 CASSQERDSRYEQYF TGCGCCAGCAGCCAAGAAAGGGACTCGCGCTACGAGCAGTACTTC
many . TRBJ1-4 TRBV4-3 CASSQDGAGSTNEKLFF TGCGCCAGCAGCCAAGACGGTGCGGGGTCAACTAATGAAAAACTGTTTTTT
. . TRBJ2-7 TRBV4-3 CASSQDNDLWPYEQYF TGCGCCAGCAGCCAAGATAATGATCTGTGGCCATACGAGCAGTACTTC
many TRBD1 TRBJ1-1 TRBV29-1 CSVVGQGWTEAFF TGCAGCGTTGTGGGACAGGGGTGGACTGAAGCTTTCTTT
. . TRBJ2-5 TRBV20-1 CSAREAGLRETQYF TGCAGTGCTAGAGAGGCAGGGCTCCGAGAGACCCAGTACTTC
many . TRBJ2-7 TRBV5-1 CASSLDTSYEQYF TGCGCCAGCAGCCTGGACACTTCCTACGAGCAGTACTTC
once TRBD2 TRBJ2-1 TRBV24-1 CATNPSGTVNEQFF TGTGCCACGAACCCTAGCGGGACCGTTAATGAGCAGTTCTTC
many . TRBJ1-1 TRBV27 CASSFGAVAFF TGTGCCAGCAGTTTCGGGGCTGTGGCTTTCTTT
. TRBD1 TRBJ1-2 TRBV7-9 CASSPDRGDGYTF TGTGCCAGCAGCCCCGACAGGGGAGATGGCTACACCTTC
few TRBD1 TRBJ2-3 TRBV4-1 CASSQTGGSGTDTQYF TGCGCCAGCAGCCAAACAGGGGGTTCGGGCACAGATACGCAGTATTTT
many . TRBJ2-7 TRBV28 CASRPESSYEQYF TGTGCCAGCAGGCCGGAGAGCTCCTACGAGCAGTACTTC
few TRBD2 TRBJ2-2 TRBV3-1 CASSQEAIRDYSNTGELFF TGTGCCAGCAGCCAAGAAGCCATTCGGGACTACTCGAACACCGGGGAGCTGTTTTTT
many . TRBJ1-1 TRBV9 CASSGGPKLNTEAFF TGTGCCAGCAGCGGAGGGCCAAAATTGAACACTGAAGCTTTCTTT
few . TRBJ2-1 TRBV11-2 CASSLVPAGQFF TGTGCCAGCAGCTTAGTTCCAGCGGGGCAGTTCTTC
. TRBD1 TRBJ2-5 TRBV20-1 CSAGATGEETQYF TGCAGTGCTGGAGCGACAGGGGAAGAGACCCAGTACTTC
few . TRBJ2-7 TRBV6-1 CASSEARSWLVGFYEQYF TGTGCCAGCAGTGAAGCGCGCTCGTGGTTGGTTGGCTTCTACGAGCAGTACTTC
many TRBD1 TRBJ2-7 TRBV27 CASSLHGQGYEQYF TGTGCCAGCAGTTTACATGGACAGGGATACGAGCAGTACTTC
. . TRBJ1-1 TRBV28 CASSPPGLVRDTEAFF TGTGCCAGCAGTCCTCCGGGACTAGTAAGAGACACTGAAGCTTTCTTT
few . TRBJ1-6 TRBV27 CASSLSRGSYNSPLHF TGTGCCAGCAGTTTGAGCAGGGGTTCCTATAATTCACCCCTCCACTTT
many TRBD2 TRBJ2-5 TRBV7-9 CASSSFVGRVETQYF TGTGCCAGCAGCTCCTTCGTCGGGAGGGTGGAGACCCAGTACTTC
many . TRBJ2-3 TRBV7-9 CAGLYASTDTQYF TGTGCCGGACTCTATGCTAGCACAGATACGCAGTATTTT
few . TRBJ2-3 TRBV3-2 CASSQTEGRTDTQYF TGTGCCAGCAGCCAGACGGAGGGGCGCACAGATACGCAGTATTTT
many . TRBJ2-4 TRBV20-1 CSGMVQTVAKNIQYF TGCAGTGGGATGGTCCAGACGGTAGCCAAAAACATTCAGTACTTC
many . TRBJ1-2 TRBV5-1 CASSLEAGHGYTF TGCGCCAGCAGCTTGGAGGCGGGGCATGGCTACACCTTC
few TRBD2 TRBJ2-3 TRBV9 CASSGLTSGAVDTQYF TGTGCCAGCAGCGGGCTGACTAGCGGGGCCGTCGATACGCAGTATTTT
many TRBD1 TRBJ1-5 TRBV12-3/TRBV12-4 CASSAGQENNQPQHF TGTGCCAGCAGTGCCGGACAGGAGAACAATCAGCCCCAGCATTTT